The 20 T cell receptor beta chains given below trace back to one sample, sequenced in a study of T cells in Graves' hyperthyroidism and ophthalmopathy. Template material for amplifying TCR beta CDR3 regions consisted of RNA transcripts. An initial round of RT-PCR targeting the TCR CDR3 relied on the HTBI primer set. TCRdb itself ran the multiplex PCR reads through MiXCR, one entry per CDR3 protein. The sample lists 200,000 to 250,000 distinct CDR3 sequences, 16% seen once, with around 30% in the top ten. The sequencing input was blood. The receptors derive from a young woman with Graves' ophthalmopathy.

This clonotype appeared many times. The chain joins TRBV12-3 or TRBV12-4 to TRBJ1-6; no definite D call. Trimming shortened V by 6 bases and J by 10 bases, and 13 bases separated the two germline ends. The CDR3 is 13 residues long. CDR3 amino acids: CASSPAGSSPLHF. The CDR3 DNA reads TGTGCCAGCAGCCCCGCCGGGAGCTCACCCCTCCACTTT.

This clonotype was found many times. The CDR3 spells CASSSGTDNEQFF. CDR3 coding DNA: TGTGCCAGCAGTTCCGGGACAGACAATGAGCAGTTCTTC. The rearrangement joins TRBV2 to TRBJ2-1; 7 nucleotides agree with TRBD1. This CDR3 spans 13 amino acids. V shed 5 bases and J 5 bases; nucleotides not matched to a gene: 3. Germline V lookup: CDR1 SNHLY, CDR2 FYNNEI.

This clonotype was counted at least ten times. The chain uses TRBV6-1 and TRBJ1-5, with 7 positions matching TRBD1. Germline V CDR1 and CDR2: MNHNS, SASEGT. This CDR3 spans 14 amino acids. V lost 6 bases to trimming and J lost 4 bases; unmatched junction nucleotides: 6. CDR3 DNA sequence: TGTGCCAGCAGGGATATGACAGGGAATCAGCCCCAGCATTTT. This gives the protein CASRDMTGNQPQHF.

The table lists this clonotype with many counts. This sequence joins TRBV7-9 and TRBJ1-2; tentative D call: TRBD1 (6 bases). The CDR3 extends over 16 amino acids. Trimming pared 5 bases from V and 4 bases from J, leaving 20 bases between. From germline, CDR1 is SEHNR and CDR2 FQNEAQ (reference sequence). CDR3 bases: TGTGCCAGCAGCCCCACCGCGGGGGCTCTTCCCTATGGCTACACCTTC. It specifies CASSPTAGALPYGYTF.

This clonotype was seen repeatedly, ten times or more. The chain combines TRBV13 with TRBJ1-1; D may be TRBD1 (5 bases). The germline V gene encodes CDR1 PRHDT and CDR2 FYEKMQ (reference sequence). V lost 1 base and J 0 bases, leaving 15 bases between the germline ends. The CDR3 has 17 amino acids. This CDR3 is CASSLELVGRLNTEAFF. The CDR3 region has the DNA TGTGCCAGCAGCTTAGAGTTGGTGGGGCGGCTGAACACTGAAGCTTTCTTT.

This clonotype was detected ten times or more. This chain joins TRBV14 and TRBJ1-1, with D hard to call. This CDR3 is 15 amino acids long. Trimming shortened V by 0 bases and J by 1 base, and 9 bases separated the two germline ends. Germline-derived CDR1 and CDR2 are SGHDN and FVKESK. The CDR3 is CASSQDLQTNTEAFF. Written as DNA, the CDR3 is TGTGCCAGCAGCCAAGATCTACAGACGAACACTGAAGCTTTCTTT.

Ten or more counts support this clonotype. The chain links TRBV9 to TRBJ2-1; 7 bases are shared with TRBD1. Germline V gives CDR1 SGDLS, CDR2 YYNGEE. The CDR3 runs to 15 residues. The junction had 8 bases not matched to a gene; V was cut back by 3 bases and J by 5 bases. The CDR3 spells CASSATRDRNNEQFF. Here the CDR3 DNA reads TGTGCCAGCAGCGCTACCCGGGACAGAAACAATGAGCAGTTCTTC.

This clonotype was recorded at least ten times. This rearrangement joins TRBV10-3 to TRBJ2-7, with D possibly called TRBD1 or TRBD2 (5 bases each). V was shortened by 8 bases and J by 0 bases, with 17 bases between the two germline ends. Germline-derived CDR1 and CDR2 are ENHRY and SYGVKD. This CDR3 contains 15 residues. CDR3 bases: TGTGCCATCGGGGACGGATCTAGGAGCTCCTACGAGCAGTACTTC. This gives the protein CAIGDGSRSSYEQYF.

This rearrangement joins TRBV6-5 to TRBJ2-2, with 7 bases matching TRBD2. The CDR3 has 18 amino acids. Per germline, CDR1 MNHEY and CDR2 SVGAGI. Unmatched junction bases numbered 7, after V lost 0 bases and J lost 0 bases. CDR3: CASSYSASGPSNTGELFF. The CDR3 region has the DNA TGTGCCAGCAGTTACTCGGCTAGCGGCCCGTCGAACACCGGGGAGCTGTTTTTT.

Many counts were recorded for this clonotype. The J gene is TRBJ2-1, the V gene TRBV7-9; the match to TRBD1 covers 8 bases. This CDR3 comprises 15 residues. CDR1 and CDR2 (germline): SEHNR, FQNEAQ (reference sequence). The J segment lost 3 bases and the V segment lost 7 bases, leaving 8 bases of the junction unmatched. The CDR3 bases are TGTGCCAGCACCATAGACAGGGGAGGCTACAATGAGCAGTTCTTC. It specifies CASTIDRGGYNEQFF.

The V and J genes are TRBV7-3 and TRBJ2-7, with no clear D. Germline assignment: CDR1 SGHTA and CDR2 FQGTGA. The CDR3 totals 15 residues. V gave up 0 bases and J gave up 4 bases, with 13 bases separating them. CDR3 region: CASSLTPGLRYEQYF. The CDR3 DNA follows: TGTGCCAGCAGCTTAACGCCAGGTCTTAGGTACGAGCAGTACTTC. The full variable domain, completed using reference TRBV7-3 and TRBJ2-7, is GAGVSQTPSNKVTEKGKYVELRCDPISGHTALYWYRQSLGQGPEFLIYFQGTGAADDSGLPNDRFFAVRPEGSVSTLKIQRTERGDSAVYLCASSLTPGLRYEQYFGPGTRLTVT.

This clonotype came up many times. The genes are TRBV3-1 and TRBJ2-7, with 9 bases matching TRBD2. V was pared by 1 base and J by 3 bases, with 4 bases of the junction left unmatched. This CDR3 has 15 amino acids. CDR1 LGHDT and CDR2 YNNKEL come from the germline V gene (reference sequence). The CDR3 DNA reads TGTGCCAGCAGCCAAGGGATGACTAGCGGCTACGAGCAGTACTTC. Amino acids: CASSQGMTSGYEQYF.

On this clonotype: This clone may be a read error of a much larger clone one base away. The rearrangement joins TRBV13 to TRBJ2-7; 9 nucleotides agree with TRBD1. The CDR3 length is 15 residues. Germline CDR1 is PRHDT and CDR2 is FYEKMQ (reference sequence). CDR3 protein: CASSGTGKSKDEQHF. CDR3 in DNA: TGTGCCAGCAGCGGGACAGGGAAATCTAAGGACGAGCAGCACTTC.

In its sample, this clonotype was seen many times. The chain couples TRBV9 to TRBJ1-1; weak D call: TRBD1 (5 bases). V was clipped by 1 base and J by 0 bases, with 10 bases between them. The CDR3 consists of 15 residues. Germline-derived CDR1 and CDR2 are SGDLS and YYNGEE. The CDR3 loop reads CASSVPQGLNTEAFF. In DNA form, the CDR3 reads TGTGCCAGCAGCGTACCCCAGGGTTTGAACACTGAAGCTTTCTTT.

This clonotype was detected ten times or more. The chain uses TRBV20-1 and TRBJ2-7; perhaps TRBD2 as D (6 bases). The CDR3 length is 17 residues. V was clipped by 2 bases and J by 6 bases, with 26 bases between them. Germline CDR1 is DFQATT and CDR2 is SNEGSKA (reference sequence). The CDR3 reads CSARWRGMGGEVREQYF. CDR3 coding DNA: TGCAGTGCTAGATGGCGCGGTATGGGGGGAGAAGTGCGCGAGCAGTACTTC.

This clonotype was seen many times. The V and J genes are TRBV20-1 and TRBJ1-4; 7 bases line up with TRBD1. V dropped 1 base and J dropped 8; count of bases not matched to a gene: 10. CDR1 is DFQATT and CDR2 is SNEGSKA in the germline V gene (reference sequence). CDR3 length: 15 residues. CDR3: CSARGVQGVGEKLFF. CDR3 nucleotide sequence: TGCAGTGCTAGAGGGGTCCAGGGGGTCGGGGAAAAACTGTTTTTT.

There are a few counts of this clonotype. This may be a read error, as it is one base from a much larger clone. The gene calls are TRBV18 and TRBJ1-2; D gene ambiguous. The length of the CDR3 is 14 residues. V lost 6 bases and J 5 bases, leaving 16 bases between the germline ends. Germline assignment: CDR1 KGHSH and CDR2 LQKENI. CDR3 loop: CASSEGGIAYGYTF. DNA of the CDR3: TGTGCCAGCTCCGAGGGCGGGATAGCTTATGGCTACACCTTC.

This clonotype was detected ten times or more. The chain employs TRBV24-1 and TRBJ2-6; no clear D gene. The CDR3 is made up of 16 amino acids. The germline gives CDR1 KGHDR, CDR2 SFDVKD. V was clipped by 4 bases and J by 0 bases, with 9 bases between them. CDR3 nucleotides: TGTGCCACCAGTGACGTGGACCGCTCTGGGGCCAACGTCCTGACTTTC. Its translation: CATSDVDRSGANVLTF.

This clonotype was recorded at least ten times. The chain carries TRBV5-5 and TRBJ1-1; maybe TRBD1 (5 bases). The CDR3 runs 14 residues. Germline-derived CDR1 and CDR2 are SGHKS and YYEKEE (reference sequence). With 4 bases removed from V and 3 bases from J, the gap between germline ends came to 13 bases. CDR3 bases: TGTGCCAGCAGCATAACAGGAGGTGACACTGAAGCTTTCTTT. Residues: CASSITGGDTEAFF.

This clonotype was observed many times. In DNA, the CDR3 is TGTGCCAGCAGTCCCATATCCCTCAATGAGCAGTTCTTC. It encodes CASSPISLNEQFF. The J gene is TRBJ2-1, the V gene TRBV28; no clear D gene. Trimming removed 5 bases at V and 6 bases at J, with 11 bases between. CDR1 is MDHEN and CDR2 is SYDVKM in the germline V gene. The CDR3 sequence is 13 residues long.